This TCR beta chain was captured by sequencing in a study of OX40 agonist ivuxolimab in advanced cancers. Study summary: The drug used for patients, ivuxolimab, was an agonistic anti-OX40 (CD134) antibody. Anti-PD-1, anti-PD-L1 or anti-CTLA-4 therapy given earlier was allowed, and 35% to 50% had some. Age averaged around 60 years (range about 23 to 80), and less than 85% were male.

V dropped 2 bases and J dropped 1 base, with 11 bases sitting between them. This CDR3 spans 14 amino acids. Germline CDR1 reads SQVTM; CDR2 reads ANQGSEA. Broader study findings: Within 6 weeks, CD4+ and CD8+ blood T cells expanded clonally at 0.1 to 3.0 mg/kg.

Profiling relied on immunoSEQ multiplex PCR, and the TCRdb table lists in-frame clones only, not all of them. This table holds about 52,000 clones, about 88% found once. Turning to this clone: Its antigen is as yet unknown.

The sample here was CD4+ or CD8+ T cells sorted from blood, taken in a trial of the OX40 agonist ivuxolimab. The chain recombines TRBV29-1 with TRBJ2-5, with D uncertain. This clonotype was sampled from an adult with an advanced solid tumor such as melanoma, head and neck, liver or kidney cancer. CDR3 amino acids: CSVEIAGRQETQYF. The CDR3 nucleotides read TGCAGCGTTGAAATAGCCGGACGCCAAGAGACCCAGTACTTC. Variable domain in full (rest from reference TRBV29-1 and TRBJ2-5): SAVISQKPSRDICQRGTSLTIQCQVDSQVTMMFWYRQQPGQSLTLIATANQGSEATYESGFVIDKFPISRPNLTFSTLTVSNMSPEDSSIYLCSVEIAGRQETQYFGPGTRLLVL.